This is a list of T cell receptor beta chains from one sample in a study of shared clonotypes between healthy human individuals. Produced via immunoSEQ multiplex PCR; TCRdb's table is partial and in-frame only. This sample has approximately 2.3 million clones; 93% occur once, and the top ten carry approximately 0.4%. The sequenced sample consisted of naive CD4+ T cells from PBMCs. All receptors derive from a man aged 18 to 30 in good health. Some clones in this sample may be carry-over from other donors' samples. Each CDR3 is given with its conserved first and last residue. A D gene is named only where the DNA matches it firmly. Part of the rows lack a size; the others show once, few, many or a class for expanded clones.

TRBJ1-2,TRBV19,-,-,CASTLTGINYGYTF,TGTGCCAGTACTCTGACCGGCATTAACTATGGCTACACCTTC
TRBJ2-7,TRBV7-3,once,-,CASSLSRDTYEQYF,TGTGCCAGCAGCTTAAGCAGGGACACCTACGAGCAGTACTTC
TRBJ2-3,TRBV5-1,-,TRBD2,CASSLAGPSPDTQYF,TGCGCCAGCAGCCTAGCGGGCCCCAGCCCAGATACGCAGTATTTT
TRBJ1-5,TRBV28,few,TRBD1,CASRQGGNQPQHF,TGTGCCAGCAGACAGGGGGGGAATCAGCCCCAGCATTTT
TRBJ2-3,TRBV7-9,-,-,CASSRGNWDKDTQYF,TGTGCCAGCAGTCGCGGTAACTGGGACAAGGATACGCAGTATTTT
TRBJ2-5,TRBV9,-,TRBD2,CASSLTSGRAGETQYF,TGTGCCAGCAGCCTCACTAGCGGGAGGGCCGGGGAGACCCAGTACTTC
TRBJ1-1,TRBV6-5,-,-,CASSWGGSFGTEAFF,TGTGCCAGCAGTTGGGGGGGGTCTTTCGGTACTGAAGCTTTCTTT
TRBJ1-1,TRBV7-2,once,-,CASSLSSVNTEAFF,TGTGCCAGCAGCTTAAGTTCGGTTAACACTGAAGCTTTCTTT
TRBJ1-2,TRBV5-4,-,-,CASSLDGVRGYTF,TGTGCCAGCAGCTTGGATGGGGTTCGTGGCTACACCTTC
TRBJ1-4,TRBV18,-,-,CASSPPGQGNEKLFF,TGTGCCAGCTCACCACCGGGTCAGGGTAATGAAAAACTGTTTTTT
TRBJ2-2,TRBV2,-,-,CASSEEGRVTGELFF,TGTGCCAGCAGTGAGGAAGGCCGGGTCACCGGGGAGCTGTTTTTT
TRBJ1-2,TRBV10-3,-,-,CATSQKRGFWDGYTF,TGTGCCACGAGCCAGAAGAGGGGATTTTGGGATGGCTACACCTTC
TRBJ2-2,TRBV2,-,-,CASSPRGSLTGELFF,TGTGCCAGCTCACCCAGGGGCAGTCTTACCGGGGAGCTGTTTTTT
TRBJ2-1,TRBV13,-,TRBD2,CASSFKYRTSGYNEQFF,TGTGCCAGCAGCTTCAAATACCGAACTAGCGGTTACAATGAGCAGTTCTTC
TRBJ1-5,TRBV5-1,-,-,CASSSGELGQPQHF,TGCGCCAGCAGCTCCGGTGAACTCGGTCAGCCCCAGCATTTT
TRBJ2-1,TRBV4-1,-,-,CASSQISYEQFF,TGCGCCAGCAGCCAAATCAGCTATGAGCAGTTCTTC
TRBJ1-4,TRBV5-6,-,-,CASSFFGGGRDEKLFF,TGTGCCAGCAGCTTTTTTGGGGGCGGTCGGGATGAAAAACTGTTTTTT
TRBJ2-1,TRBV5-1,once,-,CASSLGGGFQLYNEQFF,TGCGCCAGCAGCTTGGGAGGTGGATTTCAACTTTACAATGAGCAGTTCTTC
TRBJ2-4,TRBV5-1,-,-,CASSLVAGNNIQYF,TGCGCCAGCAGCTTGGTTGCAGGGAACAACATTCAGTACTTC
TRBJ1-5,TRBV28,-,-,CANGGEGAGNQPQHF,TGTGCCAACGGGGGGGAAGGGGCGGGCAATCAGCCCCAGCATTTT
TRBJ2-7,TRBV6-5,-,-,CASSYGQFAYPYEQYF,TGTGCCAGCAGTTACGGGCAATTTGCTTACCCCTACGAGCAGTACTTC
TRBJ2-7,TRBV5-1,-,-,CASSPAGAAYEQYF,TGCGCCAGCAGCCCGGCTGGGGCAGCCTACGAGCAGTACTTC
TRBJ1-1,TRBV19,-,-,CASSRYTTSEAFF,TGTGCCAGTAGCCGCTACACAACTTCTGAAGCTTTCTTT
TRBJ1-1,TRBV7-9,once,-,CASSRGLGTEAFF,TGTGCCAGCAGCCGGGGGCTAGGCACTGAAGCTTTCTTT
TRBJ2-5,TRBV13,-,TRBD2,CASSLGQLAVQETQYF,TGTGCCAGCAGCTTAGGACAACTAGCGGTCCAAGAGACCCAGTACTTC
TRBJ2-5,TRBV11-1,-,TRBD2,CASSPGGGREETQYF,TGTGCCAGCAGCCCGGGGGGGGGCAGGGAAGAGACCCAGTACTTC
TRBJ2-5,TRBV5-1,-,TRBD1,CASSDSQGGETQYF,TGCGCCAGCAGCGACTCACAGGGGGGAGAGACCCAGTACTTC
TRBJ2-1,TRBV5-1,-,-,CASRNRQNSYNEQFF,TGCGCCAGCAGAAACCGGCAGAACTCCTACAATGAGCAGTTCTTC
TRBJ2-2,TRBV7-3,-,-,CASSAARTGELFF,TGTGCCAGCAGCGCAGCACGGACCGGGGAGCTGTTTTTT
TRBJ2-2,TRBV7-9,-,-,CASRADGELFF,TGTGCCAGCAGGGCGGACGGGGAGCTGTTTTTT
TRBJ2-5,TRBV5-3,-,-,CARSLGKGYGAQYF,TGTGCCAGAAGCTTGGGTAAGGGTTACGGGGCCCAGTACTTC